This T cell receptor beta chain was captured by sequencing in a study of spatial heterogeneity in lung cancer. Study observations and caveats: Counts of expanded intratumoral alpha and beta TCRs tracked tumor mutation counts.

Trimming removed 2 bases from V and 0 bases from J, with 6 bases in between. CDR3 length equals 14 residues. Germline V gives CDR1 ENHRY, CDR2 SYGVKD. This clonotype was detected a few times. What it binds is not known. TCRdb independently ran MiXCR on the 5' RACE reads; one entry per CDR3 protein. The table records 9,800 or so distinct CDR3 sequences, around 6% of them present only once. Sample time point: sample taken at primary tumor resection. The source was lung tumor tissue, collected at surgery. The TCR originated in a male donor with early-stage non-small cell lung cancer. J is TRBJ2-3 and V is TRBV10-3; tentative D call: TRBD2 (6 bases). CDR3 residues: CAISEAGSTDTQYF. The DNA of the CDR3 is TGTGCCATCAGTGAGGCGGGAAGCACAGATACGCAGTATTTT.